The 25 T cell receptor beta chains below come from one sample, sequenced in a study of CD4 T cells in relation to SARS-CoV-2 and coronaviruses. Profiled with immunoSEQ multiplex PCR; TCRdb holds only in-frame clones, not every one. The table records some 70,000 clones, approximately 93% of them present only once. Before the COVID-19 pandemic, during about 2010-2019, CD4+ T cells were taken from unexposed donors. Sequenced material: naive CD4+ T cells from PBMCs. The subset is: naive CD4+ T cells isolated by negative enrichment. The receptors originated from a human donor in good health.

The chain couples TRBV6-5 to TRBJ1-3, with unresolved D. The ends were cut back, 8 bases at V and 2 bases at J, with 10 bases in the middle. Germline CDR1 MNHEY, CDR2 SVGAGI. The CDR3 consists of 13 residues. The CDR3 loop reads CASGRETGNTIYF. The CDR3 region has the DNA TGTGCCAGCGGCCGGGAAACTGGAAACACCATATATTTT.

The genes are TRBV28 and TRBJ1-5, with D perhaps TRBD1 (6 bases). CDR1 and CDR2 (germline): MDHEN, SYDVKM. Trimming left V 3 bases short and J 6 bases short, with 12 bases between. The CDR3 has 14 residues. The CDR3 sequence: CASSLGGAPQPQHF. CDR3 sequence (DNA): TGTGCCAGCAGTTTGGGGGGGGCGCCTCAGCCCCAGCATTTT.

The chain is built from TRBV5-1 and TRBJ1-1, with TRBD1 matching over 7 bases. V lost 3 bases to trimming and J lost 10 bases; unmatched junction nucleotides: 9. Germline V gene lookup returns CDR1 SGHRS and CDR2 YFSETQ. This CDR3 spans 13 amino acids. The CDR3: CASSSGQVALAFF. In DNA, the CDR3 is TGCGCCAGCAGCTCCGGACAGGTCGCTCTAGCTTTCTTT.

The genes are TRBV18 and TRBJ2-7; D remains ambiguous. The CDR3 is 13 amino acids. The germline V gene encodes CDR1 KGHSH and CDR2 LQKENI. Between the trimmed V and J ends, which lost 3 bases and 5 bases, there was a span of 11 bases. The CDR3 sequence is CASSPPPPHEQYF. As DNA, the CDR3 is TGTGCCAGCTCACCCCCACCCCCACACGAGCAGTACTTC.

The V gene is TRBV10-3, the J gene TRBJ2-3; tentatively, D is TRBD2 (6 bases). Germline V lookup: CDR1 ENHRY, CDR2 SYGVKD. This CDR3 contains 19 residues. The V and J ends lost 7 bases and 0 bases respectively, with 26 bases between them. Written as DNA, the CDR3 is TGTGCCATCAAAGGGCTAGGTGCGGCGGGGAAATTAAGCACAGATACGCAGTATTTT. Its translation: CAIKGLGAAGKLSTDTQYF.

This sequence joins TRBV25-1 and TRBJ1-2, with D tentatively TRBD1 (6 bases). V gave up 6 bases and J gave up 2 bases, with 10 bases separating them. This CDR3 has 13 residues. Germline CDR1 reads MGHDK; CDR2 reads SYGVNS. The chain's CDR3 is CASRKGGNYGYTF. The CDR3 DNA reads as TGTGCCAGCAGGAAAGGGGGGAACTATGGCTACACCTTC.

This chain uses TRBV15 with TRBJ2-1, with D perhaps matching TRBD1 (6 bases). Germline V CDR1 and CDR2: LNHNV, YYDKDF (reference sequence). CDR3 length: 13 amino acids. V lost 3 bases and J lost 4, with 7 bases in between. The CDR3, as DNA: TGTGCCACCAGCAGTGGACAGTACAATGAGCAGTTCTTC. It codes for CATSSGQYNEQFF.

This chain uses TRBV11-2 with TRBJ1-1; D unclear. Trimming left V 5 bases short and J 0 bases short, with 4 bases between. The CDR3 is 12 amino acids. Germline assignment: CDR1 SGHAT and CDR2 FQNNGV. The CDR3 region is CASSLMNTEAFF. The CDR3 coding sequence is TGTGCCAGCAGCCTCATGAACACTGAAGCTTTCTTT. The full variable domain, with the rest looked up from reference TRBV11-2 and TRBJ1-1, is EAGVAQSPRYKIIEKRQSVAFWCNPISGHATLYWYQQILGQGPKLLIQFQNNGVVDDSQLPKDRFSAERLKGVDSTLKIQPAKLEDSAVYLCASSLMNTEAFFGQGTRLTVV.

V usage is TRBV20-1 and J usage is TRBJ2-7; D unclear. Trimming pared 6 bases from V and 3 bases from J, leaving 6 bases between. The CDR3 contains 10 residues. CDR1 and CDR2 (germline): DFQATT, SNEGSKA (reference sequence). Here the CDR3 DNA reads TGCAGTGCAGCAGGCTACGAGCAGTACTTC. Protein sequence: CSAAGYEQYF.

In nucleotides, the CDR3 is TGTGCCAGCAGCTCGCCCCCTAGCGGGAGGGTAGAGACCCAGTACTTC. It yields the protein CASSSPPSGRVETQYF. This chain links TRBV5-4 with TRBJ2-5; the match to TRBD2 covers 12 bases. The V segment lost 3 bases and the J segment 4 bases; nucleotides outside the gene matches: 7. Per the germline V gene, CDR1 is SGHNT and CDR2 is YYREEE (reference sequence). The CDR3 has 16 amino acids.

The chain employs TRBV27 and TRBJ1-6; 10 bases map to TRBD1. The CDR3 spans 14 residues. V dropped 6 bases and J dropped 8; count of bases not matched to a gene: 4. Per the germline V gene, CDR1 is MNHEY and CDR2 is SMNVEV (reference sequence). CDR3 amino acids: CASRMGTGDSPLHF. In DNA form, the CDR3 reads TGTGCCAGCAGGATGGGGACAGGGGATTCACCCCTCCACTTT.

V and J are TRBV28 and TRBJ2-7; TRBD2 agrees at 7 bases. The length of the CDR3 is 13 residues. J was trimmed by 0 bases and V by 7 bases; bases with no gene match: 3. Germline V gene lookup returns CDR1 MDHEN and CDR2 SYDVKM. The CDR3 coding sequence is TGTGCCAGCATAACGGGAGGCTCCTACGAGCAGTACTTC. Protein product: CASITGGSYEQYF.

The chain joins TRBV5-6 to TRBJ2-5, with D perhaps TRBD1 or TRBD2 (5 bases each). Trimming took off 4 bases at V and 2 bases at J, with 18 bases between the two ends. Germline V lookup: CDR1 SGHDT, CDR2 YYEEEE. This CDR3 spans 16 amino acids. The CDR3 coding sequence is TGTGCCAGCAGCACGGGGCCCGGGAATTCGCAAGAGACCCAGTACTTC. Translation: CASSTGPGNSQETQYF.

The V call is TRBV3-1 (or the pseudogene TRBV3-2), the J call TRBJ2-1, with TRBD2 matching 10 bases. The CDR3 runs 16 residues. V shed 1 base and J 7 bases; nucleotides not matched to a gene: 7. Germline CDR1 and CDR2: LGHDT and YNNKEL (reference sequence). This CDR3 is CASSQVPTSGTNEQFF. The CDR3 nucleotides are TGTGCCAGCAGCCAAGTACCTACTAGCGGGACGAATGAGCAGTTCTTC.

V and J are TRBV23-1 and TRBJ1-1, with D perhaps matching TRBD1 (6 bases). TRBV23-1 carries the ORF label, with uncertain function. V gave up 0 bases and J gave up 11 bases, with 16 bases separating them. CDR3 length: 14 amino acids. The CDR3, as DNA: TGCGCCAGCAGTCAATCGGGGGGGCCCCGGAGGGCTTTCTTT. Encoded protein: CASSQSGGPRRAFF.

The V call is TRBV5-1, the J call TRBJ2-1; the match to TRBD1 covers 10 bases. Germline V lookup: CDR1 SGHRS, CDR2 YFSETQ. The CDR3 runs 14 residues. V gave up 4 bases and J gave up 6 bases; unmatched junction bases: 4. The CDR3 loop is CASSSGQGGNEQFF. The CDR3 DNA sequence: TGCGCCAGCAGCAGTGGACAGGGGGGCAATGAGCAGTTCTTC.

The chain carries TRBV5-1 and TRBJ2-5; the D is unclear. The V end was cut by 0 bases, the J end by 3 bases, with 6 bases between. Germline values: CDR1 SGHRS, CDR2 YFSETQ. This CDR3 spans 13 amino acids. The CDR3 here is CASSLGVEETQYF. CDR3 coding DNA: TGCGCCAGCAGCTTGGGCGTGGAAGAGACCCAGTACTTC.

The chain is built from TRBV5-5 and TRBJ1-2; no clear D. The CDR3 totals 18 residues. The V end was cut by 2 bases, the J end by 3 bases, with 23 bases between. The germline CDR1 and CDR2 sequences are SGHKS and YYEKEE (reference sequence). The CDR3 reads CASSFLVSGDTSDYGYTF. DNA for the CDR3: TGTGCCAGCAGCTTTTTGGTTTCGGGCGACACCTCAGACTATGGCTACACCTTC. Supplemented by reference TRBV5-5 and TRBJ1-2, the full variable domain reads DAGVTQSPTHLIKTRGQQVTLRCSPISGHKSVSWYQQVLGQGPQFIFQYYEKEERGRGNFPDRFSARQFPNYSSELNVNALLLGDSALYLCASSFLVSGDTSDYGYTFGSGTRLTVV.

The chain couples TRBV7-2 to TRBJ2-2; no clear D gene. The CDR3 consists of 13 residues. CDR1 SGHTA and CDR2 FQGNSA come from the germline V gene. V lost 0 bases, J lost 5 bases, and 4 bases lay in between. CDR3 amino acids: CASSLAGTGELFF. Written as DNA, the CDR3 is TGTGCCAGCAGCTTAGCGGGAACCGGGGAGCTGTTTTTT.

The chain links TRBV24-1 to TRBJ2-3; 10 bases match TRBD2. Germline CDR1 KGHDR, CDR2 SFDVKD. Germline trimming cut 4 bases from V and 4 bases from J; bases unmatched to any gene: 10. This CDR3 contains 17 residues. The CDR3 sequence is CATSDARAGGRSDTQYF. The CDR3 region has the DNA TGTGCCACCAGTGACGCCAGAGCGGGAGGGAGGTCAGATACGCAGTATTTT.

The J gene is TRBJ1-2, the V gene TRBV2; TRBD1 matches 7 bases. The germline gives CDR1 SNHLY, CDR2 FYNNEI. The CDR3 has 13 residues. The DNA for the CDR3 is TGTGCGGGCGGAGGGGGCTTTGGTTATGGCTACACCTTC. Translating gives CAGGGGFGYGYTF.

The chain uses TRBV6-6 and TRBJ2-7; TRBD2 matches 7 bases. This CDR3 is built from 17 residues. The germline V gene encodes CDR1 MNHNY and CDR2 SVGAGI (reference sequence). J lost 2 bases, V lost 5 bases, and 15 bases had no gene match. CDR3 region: CASSRSFSGAGTYEQYF. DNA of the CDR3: TGTGCCAGCAGTCGCTCCTTTAGTGGAGCGGGGACCTACGAGCAGTACTTC.

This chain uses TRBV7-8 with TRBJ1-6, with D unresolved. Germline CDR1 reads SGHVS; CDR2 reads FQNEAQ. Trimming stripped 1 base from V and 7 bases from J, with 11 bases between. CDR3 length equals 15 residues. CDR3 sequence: CASSLVWTDNSPLHF. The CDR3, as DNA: TGTGCCAGCAGCTTAGTATGGACGGACAATTCACCCCTCCACTTT. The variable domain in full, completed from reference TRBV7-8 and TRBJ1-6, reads GAGVSQSPRYKVAKRGQDVALRCDPISGHVSLFWYQQALGQGPEFLTYFQNEAQLDKSGLPSDRFFAERPEGSVSTLKIQRTQQEDSAVYLCASSLVWTDNSPLHFGNGTRLTVT.

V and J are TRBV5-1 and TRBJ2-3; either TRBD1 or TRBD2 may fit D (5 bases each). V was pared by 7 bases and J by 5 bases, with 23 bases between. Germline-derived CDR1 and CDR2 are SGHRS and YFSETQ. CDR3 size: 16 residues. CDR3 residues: CASGTGLALGVDTQYF. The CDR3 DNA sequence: TGCGCCAGCGGGACGGGGCTGGCCCTCGGTGTAGATACGCAGTATTTT.

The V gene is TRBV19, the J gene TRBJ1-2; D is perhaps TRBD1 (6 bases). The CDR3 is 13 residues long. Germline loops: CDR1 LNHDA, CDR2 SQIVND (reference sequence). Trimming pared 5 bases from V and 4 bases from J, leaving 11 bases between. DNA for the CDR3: TGTGCCAGTAGTTCAGGGGCTAGCTATGGCTACACCTTC. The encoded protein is CASSSGASYGYTF.